Described below is a single T cell receptor (beta chain) sequence and its context. It was with random hexamers that roughly 0.5 to 1 ug RNA was reverse transcribed. TCRdb re-called the immunoSEQ multiplex PCR reads through MiXCR, storing one row per CDR3 protein. The table lists 130,000 or so distinct CDR3 sequences, just under 95% of them singletons, with more than 0.25% in the top ten. The germline CDR1 and CDR2 sequences are SEHNR and FQNEAQ (reference sequence). The CDR3 covers 14 residues. V lost 11 bases, J lost 4 bases, and 18 bases lay in between. This specimen comes from a study of CD8 T cells in Susac syndrome.

Sequencing used CD8+ T cells from PBMCs. This clonotype originated in a human donor with Susac syndrome. V is TRBV7-9 and J is TRBJ2-1; maybe TRBD2 (7 bases). The CDR3 nucleotides are TGTGCCTCCCCCATCCGGGGGGCGTACAATGAGCAGTTCTTC. Its translation is CASPIRGAYNEQFF.